This T cell receptor (beta chain) is from a study of cytomegalovirus exposure and HLA in healthy donors. Study outcomes and limitations: Rarity characterized most TCR sequences, yet some public TCRs appeared in many donors. Versus the approximately 720-donor mean, an Asian-associated ancestry cluster reportedly showed fewer N-insertions in a later analysis.

With respect to this clone: Antigen unknown.

There are 13 residues in the CDR3. V lost 1 base and J lost 1, with 4 bases in between. Germline V gene sequence: CDR1 SEHNR, CDR2 FQNEAQ (reference sequence). PCR employed 60 Vbeta and 13 Jbeta primers. Only in-frame clones appear in the TCRdb table, and some are missing; sequencing was by immunoSEQ multiplex PCR. The repertoire shows around 100,000 clones; the top ten hold 3% to 4%. The specimen was PBMCs. This clonotype originated in a woman between 25 and 40 years old in good health and CMV-seronegative. The genes are TRBV7-9 and TRBJ1-1; no clear D gene. CDR3 sequence: CASSLEPNTEAFF. The CDR3 bases are TGTGCCAGCAGCTTAGAGCCGAACACTGAAGCTTTCTTT.